This T cell receptor beta chain was observed in a study of regulatory T cells in long-lasting Graves disease. In the study overall: The term persistent Graves' disease signified upward of 5 years on antithyroid drugs with positive TSH receptor antibodies.

The CDR3 runs to 14 residues. Germline loops: CDR1 MNHEY, CDR2 SMNVEV (reference sequence). V trimming: 10 bases; J trimming: 3 bases; junction bases outside the gene matches: 11. The time point denotes: persistent/refractory GD, antithyroid drugs over 5 years with positive TRAb. From PBMCs, RNA was extracted and then used to make the TCR library. iRepertoire HTBI primers and Arm-PCR of CDR3 regions built TCR beta libraries. From the multiplex PCR reads, TCRdb called clonotypes with MiXCR, one entry per CDR3 protein. Altogether approximately 380,000 distinct CDR3 sequences are present, less than 25% being singletons, with the ten largest covering around 20%.

The sample consisted of peripheral blood mononuclear cells (PBMCs), taken when the disease was refractory, from a patient treated with antithyroid drugs. This TCR came from a female donor with Graves disease. The chain is built from TRBV27 and TRBJ2-7; 8 nucleotides align to TRBD1. CDR3 in DNA: TGTGCCATTCCGCTCGGGACAGGAAACTACGAGCAGTACTTC. Translating gives CAIPLGTGNYEQYF.